The present entry profiles one T cell receptor beta chain with its context. 60 Vbeta and 13 Jbeta primers were used in PCR. Assay: immunoSEQ multiplex PCR; the TCRdb copy retains only in-frame clones and omits some. In the table there are about 55,000 clones, roughly 80% of which are singletons. Germline-derived CDR1 and CDR2 are SGDLS and YYNGEE. The CDR3 has 13 residues. V shed 1 base and J shed 1 base, with 5 bases lying between them. The data belong to a study of cytomegalovirus exposure and HLA in healthy donors. The chain combines TRBV9 with TRBJ1-1, with a possible D match to TRBD1 (5 bases). This clonotype was obtained from a man younger than 40 in good health and CMV-seronegative. The sample was PBMCs. As DNA, the CDR3 is TGTGCCAGCAGCGTAACAGGGAACACTGAAGCTTTCTTT. Residues: CASSVTGNTEAFF.